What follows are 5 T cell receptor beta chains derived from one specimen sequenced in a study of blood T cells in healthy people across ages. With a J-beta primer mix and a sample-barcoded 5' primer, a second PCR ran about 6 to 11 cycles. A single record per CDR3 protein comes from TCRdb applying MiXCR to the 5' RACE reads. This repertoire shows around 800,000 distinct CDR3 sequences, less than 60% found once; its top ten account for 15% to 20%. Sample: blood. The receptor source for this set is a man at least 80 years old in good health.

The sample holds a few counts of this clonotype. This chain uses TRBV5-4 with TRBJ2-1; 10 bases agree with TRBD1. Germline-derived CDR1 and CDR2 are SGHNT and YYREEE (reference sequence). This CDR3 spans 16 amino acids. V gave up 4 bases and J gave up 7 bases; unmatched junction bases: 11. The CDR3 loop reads CASSTRQGAIVNEQFF. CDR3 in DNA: TGTGCCAGCAGCACTCGACAGGGGGCGATTGTAAATGAGCAGTTCTTC.

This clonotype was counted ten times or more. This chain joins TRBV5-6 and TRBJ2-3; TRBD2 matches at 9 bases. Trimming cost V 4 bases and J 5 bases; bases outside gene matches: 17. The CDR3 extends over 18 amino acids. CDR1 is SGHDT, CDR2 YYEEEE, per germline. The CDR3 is CASSPVQSSGMLQDTQYF. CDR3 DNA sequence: TGTGCCAGCAGCCCCGTCCAATCTAGCGGGATGTTACAAGATACGCAGTATTTT.

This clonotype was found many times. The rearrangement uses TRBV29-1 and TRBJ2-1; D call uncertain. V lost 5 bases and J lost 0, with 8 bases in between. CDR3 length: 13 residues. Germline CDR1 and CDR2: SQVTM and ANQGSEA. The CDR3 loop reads CSVSVSSYNEQFF. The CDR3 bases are TGCAGCGTTAGCGTGAGCTCCTACAATGAGCAGTTCTTC.

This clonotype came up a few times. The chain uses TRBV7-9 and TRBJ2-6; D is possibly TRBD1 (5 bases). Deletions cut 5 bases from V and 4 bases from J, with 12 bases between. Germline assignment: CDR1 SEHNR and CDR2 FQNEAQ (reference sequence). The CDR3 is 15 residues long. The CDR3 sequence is CASSAKGYGANVLTF. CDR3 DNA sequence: TGTGCCAGCAGCGCCAAGGGGTACGGGGCCAACGTCCTGACTTTC. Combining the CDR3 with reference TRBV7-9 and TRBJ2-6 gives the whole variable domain DTGVSQNPRHKITKRGQNVTFRCDPISEHNRLYWYRQTLGQGPEFLTYFQNEAQLEKSRLLSDRFSAERPKGSFSTLEIQRTEQGDSAMYLCASSAKGYGANVLTFGAGSRLTVL.

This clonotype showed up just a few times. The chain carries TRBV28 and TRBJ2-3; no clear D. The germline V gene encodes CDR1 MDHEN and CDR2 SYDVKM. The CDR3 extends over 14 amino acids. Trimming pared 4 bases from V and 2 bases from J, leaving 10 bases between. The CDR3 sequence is CASSSLVSTDTQYF. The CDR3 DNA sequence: TGTGCCAGCAGTTCTCTGGTCTCCACAGATACGCAGTATTTT. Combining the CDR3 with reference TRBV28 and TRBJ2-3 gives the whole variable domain DVKVTQSSRYLVKRTGEKVFLECVQDMDHENMFWYRQDPGLGLRLIYFSYDVKMKEKGDIPEGYSVSREKKERFSLILESASTNQTSMYLCASSSLVSTDTQYFGPGTRLTVL.